These 32 T cell receptor beta chains originate from one sample sequenced in a study of cytomegalovirus exposure and HLA in healthy donors. Researchers ran the PCR with 60 Vbeta and 13 Jbeta primers. Libraries were prepared by immunoSEQ multiplex PCR; TCRdb keeps only in-frame clonotypes and omits some of them. The sample contains about 160,000 clones, around 77% of which appear only once. Specimen: PBMCs. The receptors originated from a woman in her thirties or forties in good health and CMV-seronegative.

V gene TRBV11-3 combines with J gene TRBJ2-3; perhaps TRBD2 as D (6 bases). Trimming stripped 5 bases from V and 0 bases from J, with 12 bases between. Looked up from germline, CDR1 is SGHNT and CDR2 is YENEEA. CDR3 length equals 15 residues. CDR3 in DNA: TGTGCCAGCAGCAAAGAGGGACTGAGCACAGATACGCAGTATTTT. It encodes CASSKEGLSTDTQYF.

The genes are TRBV7-3 and TRBJ1-2, with TRBD1 as a possible D gene (6 bases). Trimming left V 0 bases short and J 8 bases short, with 13 bases between. Germline V gene sequence: CDR1 SGHTA, CDR2 FQGTGA. The CDR3 runs 14 residues. CDR3 protein: CASSLTGRGGGYTF. The DNA of the CDR3 is TGTGCCAGCAGCTTAACGGGAAGGGGGGGAGGCTACACCTTC.

The chain couples TRBV28 to TRBJ2-1; 12 bases are shared with TRBD2. J lost 3 bases, V lost 6 bases, and 6 bases had no gene match. Germline V gene lookup returns CDR1 MDHEN and CDR2 SYDVKM. The CDR3 sequence is 16 residues long. DNA for the CDR3: TGTGCCAGCAGCCTCCAACTAGCGGGAGGCTACAATGAGCAGTTCTTC. It yields the protein CASSLQLAGGYNEQFF.

On this clone itself: At one end, the junction sequence differs from germline, possibly due to a read error. The chain recombines TRBV9 with TRBJ1-5; D is undetermined. The CDR3 loop spans 14 amino acids. In germline, CDR1 is SGDLS, CDR2 YYNGEE. The CDR3 sequence: CVSSVGLENQPQHF. The DNA for the CDR3 is TGTGTCAGCAGCGTAGGACTAGAGAATCAGCCCCAGCATTTT.

The rearrangement joins TRBV6-5 to TRBJ2-7; D is possibly TRBD1 (5 bases). Trimming cost V 0 bases and J 2 bases, with 14 bases left between them. The CDR3 is 16 amino acids. Germline V gene lookup returns CDR1 MNHEY and CDR2 SVGAGI. The chain's CDR3 is CASSYSTSTGPYEQYF. The CDR3 region has the DNA TGTGCCAGCAGTTACTCGACGTCTACAGGCCCCTACGAGCAGTACTTC.

The V and J genes are TRBV13 and TRBJ2-7; 8 bases align to TRBD1. Trimming took 3 bases from V and 7 from J; bases not matched to a gene: 5. Germline V gene lookup returns CDR1 PRHDT and CDR2 FYEKMQ (reference sequence). The CDR3 sequence is 13 residues long. Here the CDR3 reads CASSFQGQVEQYF. CDR3 nucleotides: TGTGCCAGCAGCTTCCAGGGACAGGTAGAGCAGTACTTC.

The CDR3 sequence: CASHREGTEAFF. The CDR3 coding sequence is TGCGCCAGCCACAGGGAAGGTACTGAAGCTTTCTTT. The genes are TRBV5-1 and TRBJ1-1; tentative D call: TRBD1 (6 bases). This CDR3 is built from 12 residues. The V end was cut by 7 bases, the J end by 5 bases, with 12 bases between. CDR1 SGHRS and CDR2 YFSETQ come from the germline V gene.

The chain combines TRBV7-9 with TRBJ2-7; TRBD2 agrees at 9 bases. Germline CDR1 is SEHNR and CDR2 is FQNEAQ (reference sequence). This CDR3 spans 15 amino acids. V gave up 6 bases and J gave up 7 bases; unmatched junction bases: 13. CDR3 residues: CASRIGPSGTGEQYF. The CDR3 DNA sequence: TGTGCCAGCAGAATAGGGCCTAGCGGGACGGGAGAGCAGTACTTC. Together with reference TRBV7-9 and TRBJ2-7, the CDR3 gives the full variable domain: DTGVSQNPRHKITKRGQNVTFRCDPISEHNRLYWYRQTLGQGPEFLTYFQNEAQLEKSRLLSDRFSAERPKGSFSTLEIQRTEQGDSAMYLCASRIGPSGTGEQYFGPGTRLTVT.

This chain joins TRBV5-1 and TRBJ2-1; 8 bases align to TRBD1. The CDR3 runs 16 residues. Germline V lookup: CDR1 SGHRS, CDR2 YFSETQ. With 5 bases clipped from V and 7 bases from J, the junction kept 14 bases outside the gene matches. The CDR3 is CASRKETGDSRNEQFF. CDR3 DNA sequence: TGCGCCAGCAGAAAAGAGACAGGGGATAGTAGGAATGAGCAGTTCTTC. Full variable domain (remainder filled in from reference TRBV5-1 and TRBJ2-1): KAGVTQTPRYLIKTRGQQVTLSCSPISGHRSVSWYQQTPGQGLQFLFEYFSETQRNKGNFPGRFSGRQFSNSRSEMNVSTLELGDSALYLCASRKETGDSRNEQFFGPGTRLTVL.

This CDR3 is CASSITGSNYGYTF. In DNA form, the CDR3 reads TGTGCCAGTAGTATTACAGGTTCTAACTATGGCTACACCTTC. The chain recombines TRBV19 with TRBJ1-2, with a tentative D call TRBD1 (5 bases). The germline V and J ends were trimmed by 3 bases and 0 bases, with 8 bases remaining between them. The CDR3 has 14 residues. Germline loops: CDR1 LNHDA, CDR2 SQIVND (reference sequence).

The chain is built from TRBV9 and TRBJ2-5, with 7 bases aligning to TRBD2. The germline V gene encodes CDR1 SGDLS and CDR2 YYNGEE. Trimming cost V 0 bases and J 1 base; bases outside gene matches: 3. This CDR3 comprises 15 residues. The CDR3 protein is CASSVVGGGQETQYF. CDR3 nucleotides: TGTGCCAGCAGCGTAGTGGGCGGGGGCCAAGAGACCCAGTACTTC.

The chain combines TRBV9 with TRBJ2-4, with D possibly matching TRBD2 (7 bases). CDR1 is SGDLS, CDR2 YYNGEE, per germline. Trimming removed 3 bases at V and 6 bases at J, with 19 bases between. The CDR3 consists of 16 residues. In DNA, the CDR3 is TGTGCCAGCAGCGCCGGTGGGGGCGGGAGTGGAAACATTCAGTACTTC. This translates into CASSAGGGGSGNIQYF. The variable domain in full, with the rest retrieved from reference TRBV9 and TRBJ2-4, is DSGVTQTPKHLITATGQRVTLRCSPRSGDLSVYWYQQSLDQGLQFLIQYYNGEERAKGNILERFSAQQFPDLHSELNLSSLELGDSALYFCASSAGGGGSGNIQYFGAGTRLSVL.

This clone was observed once. The rearrangement links TRBV7-2 to TRBJ2-7, with D maybe TRBD1 (5 bases). Germline CDR1 is SGHTA and CDR2 is FQGNSA. The CDR3 runs 15 residues. Deletions cut 3 bases from V and 3 bases from J, with 15 bases between. CDR3 amino acids: CASSFPGKRDYEQYF. The CDR3 DNA is TGTGCCAGCAGCTTCCCAGGGAAAAGGGACTACGAGCAGTACTTC.

The chain recombines TRBV28 with TRBJ1-2; 7 positions match TRBD1. Trimming cost V 7 bases and J 2 bases; bases outside gene matches: 7. Germline lookup yields CDR1 MDHEN and CDR2 SYDVKM. The length of the CDR3 is 14 residues. CDR3: CASISDRLNYGYTF. In DNA form, the CDR3 reads TGTGCCAGCATTTCGGACAGGTTGAACTATGGCTACACCTTC.

In nucleotides, the CDR3 is TGTGCCAGCAGCTTGGCCCTCTTGGGGGGAGCCTCCTCCTACGAGCAGTACTTC. It translates to CASSLALLGGASSYEQYF. The chain joins TRBV5-8 to TRBJ2-7; possible D gene TRBD2, 6 bases. V gave up 0 bases and J gave up 0 bases, with 19 bases separating them. The V gene's germline CDR1 is SGHTS and CDR2 YDEGEE. The CDR3 loop spans 18 amino acids. The complete variable domain, with remaining parts taken from reference TRBV5-8 and TRBJ2-7, reads EAGVTQSPTHLIKTRGQQATLRCSPISGHTSVYWYQQALGLGLQFLLWYDEGEERNRGNFPPRFSGRQFPNYSSELNVNALELEDSALYLCASSLALLGGASSYEQYFGPGTRLTVT.

The table lists this clone with a few counts. This chain joins TRBV29-1 and TRBJ1-1; D not resolved. Deletions cut 8 bases from V and 3 bases from J, with 13 bases between. The germline gives CDR1 SQVTM, CDR2 ANQGSEA. This CDR3 comprises 12 residues. The CDR3 DNA sequence: TGCAGCTCCCGGGAGGTTTACACTGAAGCTTTCTTT. This sequence encodes CSSREVYTEAFF.

The chain uses TRBV5-1 and TRBJ2-2, with 12 bases matching TRBD2. Germline assignment: CDR1 SGHRS and CDR2 YFSETQ. V lost 5 bases, J lost 7 bases, and 3 bases stayed unmatched. The CDR3 spans 14 residues. CDR3 in amino acids: CASSLTSGGGELFF. CDR3 sequence (DNA): TGCGCCAGCAGTCTGACTAGCGGGGGCGGGGAGCTGTTTTTT.

J is TRBJ1-2 and V is TRBV2; the match to TRBD1 covers 10 bases. Trimming cost V 7 bases and J 8 bases; bases outside gene matches: 7. CDR3 size: 13 residues. Germline V gene data show CDR1 as SNHLY and CDR2 as FYNNEI. CDR3 protein: CASTPGTGVGYTF. CDR3 coding DNA: TGTGCCAGCACCCCCGGGACAGGGGTCGGCTACACCTTC.

The chain carries TRBV2 and TRBJ1-4, with D unresolved. The CDR3 contains 13 residues. CDR1 and CDR2 (germline): SNHLY, FYNNEI. V shed 7 bases and J shed 4 bases, with 10 bases lying between them. The CDR3: CASIAGVNEKLFF. CDR3 DNA sequence: TGTGCCAGCATCGCCGGGGTTAATGAAAAACTGTTTTTT.

The table lists this clone with a few counts. The chain is built from TRBV11-2 and TRBJ2-7, with a weak D call TRBD2 (6 bases). V gave up 1 base and J gave up 0 bases, with 7 bases separating them. This CDR3 is built from 14 residues. Germline assignment: CDR1 SGHAT and CDR2 FQNNGV. The CDR3 sequence: CASSLGGASYEQYF. CDR3 sequence (DNA): TGTGCCAGCAGCTTAGGCGGGGCCTCCTACGAGCAGTACTTC. Using reference TRBV11-2 and TRBJ2-7 for the parts outside the CDR3, the full variable domain is EAGVAQSPRYKIIEKRQSVAFWCNPISGHATLYWYQQILGQGPKLLIQFQNNGVVDDSQLPKDRFSAERLKGVDSTLKIQPAKLEDSAVYLCASSLGGASYEQYFGPGTRLTVT.

J is TRBJ2-1 and V is TRBV29-1; D is perhaps TRBD2 (5 bases). Germline-derived CDR1 and CDR2 are SQVTM and ANQGSEA. The CDR3 spans 16 residues. The germline V and J ends were trimmed by 3 bases and 0 bases, with 15 bases remaining between them. CDR3 bases: TGCAGCGTTGATTTGGTAGCGCAAAGCTCCTACAATGAGCAGTTCTTC. Protein product: CSVDLVAQSSYNEQFF.

The chain recombines TRBV5-1 with TRBJ2-3; D not resolved. The CDR3 sequence is 14 residues long. CDR1 and CDR2 from the germline V gene are SGHRS and YFSETQ. Trimming took 6 bases from V and 2 from J, leaving 13 bases between them. CDR3 amino acids: CASKSAWSTDTQYF. For the CDR3, the DNA is TGCGCCAGCAAAAGCGCATGGTCCACAGATACGCAGTATTTT.

The CDR3 region has the DNA TGTGCCAGCAGCGAGGGACAGGACTTCTCCTACAATGAGCAGTTCTTC. This codes for CASSEGQDFSYNEQFF. The gene calls are TRBV9 and TRBJ2-1; 8 bases are a match to TRBD1. Germline V gives CDR1 SGDLS, CDR2 YYNGEE. The CDR3 length is 16 residues. V was pared by 3 bases and J by 0 bases, with 5 bases of the junction left unmatched.

The CDR3 DNA follows: TGTGCCTGGCGGACGGGACTGCCCCTCCACTTT. This codes for CAWRTGLPLHF. The gene calls are TRBV30 and TRBJ1-6, with TRBD1 as a possible D gene (5 bases). V was shortened by 5 bases and J by 13 bases, with 12 bases between the two germline ends. CDR3 length: 11 amino acids. Germline values: CDR1 GTSNPN, CDR2 SVGIG (reference sequence).

This sequence joins TRBV6-1 and TRBJ2-3, with D maybe TRBD2 (6 bases). The CDR3 consists of 15 residues. CDR1 MNHNS and CDR2 SASEGT come from the germline V gene. The V gene lost 3 bases and the J gene lost 1 base, with 11 bases spanning the gap. The CDR3 protein is CASSDRSGRTDTQYF. The CDR3 coding sequence is TGTGCCAGCAGTGACAGGAGCGGGCGCACAGATACGCAGTATTTT.

The chain links TRBV6-1 to TRBJ2-3, with a possible D match to TRBD2 (6 bases). CDR3 size: 15 residues. With 3 bases removed from V and 5 bases from J, the gap between germline ends came to 15 bases. Germline CDR1 and CDR2: MNHNS and SASEGT. Written as DNA, the CDR3 is TGTGCCAGCAGTGAGCGACTTCTAGCGATAGATACGCAGTATTTT. It codes for CASSERLLAIDTQYF.

The rearrangement joins TRBV11-3 to TRBJ2-7; 9 positions match TRBD1. Germline V gene lookup returns CDR1 SGHNT and CDR2 YENEEA. Trimming took 5 bases from V and 5 from J; bases not matched to a gene: 13. This CDR3 is 16 amino acids long. The CDR3 bases are TGTGCCAGCAGCCCCTTAGATGGGACAGGGCTGGACGAGCAGTACTTC. As protein: CASSPLDGTGLDEQYF.

V usage is TRBV30 and J usage is TRBJ2-1; a weak D match, TRBD1 (6 bases). Germline-derived CDR1 and CDR2 are GTSNPN and SVGIG (reference sequence). There are 14 residues in the CDR3. Trimming left V 3 bases short and J 2 bases short, with 11 bases between. CDR3 amino acids: CAWSPRGPYNEQFF. CDR3 bases: TGTGCCTGGAGCCCCAGGGGACCCTACAATGAGCAGTTCTTC.

The rearrangement links TRBV2 to TRBJ2-7; tentative D call: TRBD2 (5 bases). The V end was cut by 6 bases, the J end by 2 bases, with 14 bases between. Germline-derived CDR1 and CDR2 are SNHLY and FYNNEI. The length of the CDR3 is 14 residues. This chain's CDR3 is CASRGSSVAYEQYF. CDR3 sequence (DNA): TGTGCCAGCAGAGGGAGCAGTGTGGCCTACGAGCAGTACTTC. Complete variable domain (other parts from reference TRBV2 and TRBJ2-7): EPEVTQTPSHQVTQMGQEVILRCVPISNHLYFYWYRQILGQKVEFLVSFYNNEISEKSEIFDDQFSVERPDGSNFTLKIRSTKLEDSAMYFCASRGSSVAYEQYFGPGTRLTVT.

This sequence joins TRBV30 and TRBJ2-5; unclear D gene. Trimming removed 5 bases from V and 2 bases from J, with 12 bases in between. Germline assignment: CDR1 GTSNPN and CDR2 SVGIG (reference sequence). The CDR3 has 13 residues. CDR3 DNA sequence: TGTGCCTGGGACCAGACAAGACAAGAGACCCAGTACTTC. Protein product: CAWDQTRQETQYF.

The sample holds many counts of this clone. The chain couples TRBV5-4 to TRBJ2-7, with 9 positions matching TRBD1. The CDR3 runs 14 residues. J gave up 4 bases and V 4 bases, and 6 bases lay outside the gene matches. The germline gives CDR1 SGHNT, CDR2 YYREEE (reference sequence). The CDR3 protein is CASSTWDREYEQYF. The DNA of the CDR3 is TGTGCCAGCAGCACTTGGGACAGGGAGTACGAGCAGTACTTC.

The chain is built from TRBV27 and TRBJ2-7, with D possibly being TRBD2 (5 bases). The CDR3 is 13 residues long. V was trimmed by 10 bases and J by 3 bases, leaving 16 bases between them. The V gene's germline CDR1 is MNHEY and CDR2 SMNVEV (reference sequence). CDR3 loop: CATHKVASYEQYF. DNA for the CDR3: TGTGCCACCCACAAGGTAGCGAGCTACGAGCAGTACTTC.